This passage covers 9 T cell receptor beta chains from one sample sequenced in a study of blood T cell repertoires in COVID-19. Assay: immunoSEQ multiplex PCR; the TCRdb copy retains only in-frame clones and omits some. The sample includes 200,000 to 300,000 clones, just over 85% of them seen just once. Sequenced material: peripheral blood. These receptors were collected from an elderly man with acute or convalescent COVID-19.

The V and J genes are TRBV6-5 and TRBJ2-4; D is possibly TRBD2 (5 bases). In germline, CDR1 is MNHEY, CDR2 SVGAGI. V gave up 3 bases and J gave up 4 bases, with 13 bases separating them. This CDR3 has 15 amino acids. For the CDR3, the DNA is TGTGCCAGCAGTTATCGCGGGTTGGGAAAAAACATTCAGTACTTC. The encoded protein is CASSYRGLGKNIQYF.

The V call is TRBV14, the J call TRBJ2-7, with TRBD2 as a possible D gene (6 bases). Germline CDR1 is SGHDN and CDR2 is FVKESK. The CDR3 has 15 residues. Deletions cut 1 base from V and 2 bases from J, with 12 bases between. The CDR3 reads CASSQGSSGTYEQYF. CDR3 bases: TGTGCCAGCAGCCAAGGTAGTAGCGGTACCTACGAGCAGTACTTC.

This chain links TRBV10-3 with TRBJ2-5; 10 bases agree with TRBD2. V dropped 4 bases and J dropped 5; count of bases not matched to a gene: 7. This CDR3 region has 15 residues. The germline V gene has CDR1 ENHRY and CDR2 SYGVKD. This chain's CDR3 is CAISASGRQGETQYF. In DNA, the CDR3 is TGTGCCATCAGTGCTAGCGGGAGACAGGGGGAGACCCAGTACTTC.

CDR3 nucleotide sequence: TGTGCCAGCAGCCAAGGACCACAGGGAGCTAACTATGGCTACACCTTC. This translates into CASSQGPQGANYGYTF. The chain combines TRBV14 with TRBJ1-2, with D tentatively TRBD1 (6 bases). Deletions cut 1 base from V and 0 bases from J, with 12 bases between. The CDR3 is made up of 16 amino acids. Germline V gene lookup returns CDR1 SGHDN and CDR2 FVKESK.

J is TRBJ2-5 and V is TRBV6-6; D might be TRBD1 (5 bases). V lost 5 bases, J lost 5 bases, and 15 bases lay in between. The CDR3 sequence is 14 residues long. Germline V gene sequence: CDR1 MNHNY, CDR2 SVGAGI (reference sequence). This CDR3 is CASSPARGHETQYF. The CDR3 DNA reads TGTGCCAGCAGTCCCGCTAGGGGCCACGAGACCCAGTACTTC.

The chain couples TRBV3-1 (or the pseudogene TRBV3-2) to TRBJ2-7, with TRBD1 as a possible D gene (5 bases). This CDR3 contains 13 residues. The germline V gene has CDR1 LGHDT and CDR2 YNNKEL (reference sequence). V lost 3 bases, J lost 4 bases, and 10 bases lay in between. In nucleotides, the CDR3 is TGTGCCAGCAGCCAGAGGACACCTTACGAGCAGTACTTC. It encodes CASSQRTPYEQYF.

In this sample, this clone turned up once. This sequence joins TRBV7-8 and TRBJ2-2, with TRBD2 matching 9 bases. The V and J ends lost 6 bases and 0 bases, in that order; junction bases with no gene match: 11. Germline V gives CDR1 SGHVS, CDR2 FQNEAQ. The CDR3 is made up of 18 amino acids. CDR3: CASRLGASGAANTGELFF. CDR3 DNA sequence: TGTGCCAGCAGGCTAGGGGCTAGCGGGGCCGCGAACACCGGGGAGCTGTTTTTT.

This clone was recorded once. The chain couples TRBV19 to TRBJ1-2, with TRBD1 matching 8 bases. Trimming took 1 base from V and 8 from J; bases not matched to a gene: 6. This CDR3 has 14 amino acids. Germline values: CDR1 LNHDA, CDR2 SQIVND (reference sequence). The CDR3: CASSIGTGGRGYTF. In DNA, the CDR3 is TGTGCCAGTAGTATAGGTACAGGGGGAAGGGGCTACACCTTC. The variable domain in full, with the rest retrieved from reference TRBV19 and TRBJ1-2, is DGGITQSPKYLFRKEGQNVTLSCEQNLNHDAMYWYRQDPGQGLRLIYYSQIVNDFQKGDIAEGYSVSREKKESFPLTVTSAQKNPTAFYLCASSIGTGGRGYTFGSGTRLTVV.

This chain joins TRBV7-3 and TRBJ1-4; 9 nucleotides match TRBD1. Germline V gene lookup returns CDR1 SGHTA and CDR2 FQGTGA. CDR3 size: 17 residues. The junction had 11 bases not matched to a gene; V was cut back by 3 bases and J by 6 bases. CDR3 nucleotides: TGTGCCAGCAGCTTGTCCCGGGACAGGGATGTGGATGAAAAACTGTTTTTT. Amino acid sequence: CASSLSRDRDVDEKLFF.